The 31 T cell receptor beta chains below come from one sample, sequenced in a study of blood T cell repertoires in COVID-19. TCRdb's table, derived via immunoSEQ multiplex PCR, lists solely in-frame clones and lacks some. The sample yields about 300,000 clones, just over 90% seen once. Sequencing was carried out using peripheral blood. The receptors come from a woman in her twenties or thirties with COVID-19, enrolled during active disease.

This chain connects TRBV28 to TRBJ1-2, with 10 positions matching TRBD1. Trimming cost V 6 bases and J 3 bases; bases outside gene matches: 19. The germline V gene has CDR1 MDHEN and CDR2 SYDVKM. The length of the CDR3 is 19 residues. The CDR3 reads CASRLPLGTGALIHYGYTF. The CDR3 DNA reads as TGTGCCAGCAGGCTTCCTCTAGGGACAGGGGCGCTAATCCACTATGGCTACACCTTC.

There are a few counts of this clone. Within the sample, other DNA sequences also encode this same CDR3. J is TRBJ1-3 and V is TRBV3-1 (or the pseudogene TRBV3-2), with a possible D match to TRBD1 (6 bases). The CDR3 is 14 residues long. V was cut by 4 bases and J by 0 bases, with 7 bases left in between. Per the germline V gene, CDR1 is LGHDT and CDR2 is YNNKEL (reference sequence). CDR3 amino acids: CASSPTGSGNTIYF. The CDR3 region has the DNA TGTGCCAGCAGCCCGACAGGCTCTGGAAACACCATATATTTT.

The chain links TRBV3-1 (or the pseudogene TRBV3-2) to TRBJ2-3; 12 bases match TRBD2. The CDR3 covers 18 residues. The junction had 8 bases not matched to a gene; V was cut back by 4 bases and J by 0 bases. Germline assignment: CDR1 LGHDT and CDR2 YNNKEL (reference sequence). In DNA, the CDR3 is TGTGCCAGCAGCCCTCCTAGCGGGGGGGGCTCTAGCACAGATACGCAGTATTTT. Amino acid sequence: CASSPPSGGGSSTDTQYF.

V gene TRBV28 combines with J gene TRBJ1-5; D is ambiguous. This CDR3 has 14 residues. Germline V gene lookup returns CDR1 MDHEN and CDR2 SYDVKM. V lost 4 bases and J lost 2, with 9 bases in between. CDR3 DNA: TGTGCCAGCAGTTATAATCCAGGCAATCAGCCCCAGCATTTT. This translates into CASSYNPGNQPQHF.

The gene calls are TRBV28 and TRBJ2-3; D is undetermined. Trimming left V 7 bases short and J 5 bases short, with 13 bases between. Germline V gene lookup returns CDR1 MDHEN and CDR2 SYDVKM. The CDR3 runs 13 residues. This CDR3 reads CASKAVEEDTQYF. In DNA form, the CDR3 reads TGTGCCAGCAAGGCAGTAGAGGAAGATACGCAGTATTTT.

This chain links TRBV5-1 with TRBJ2-1, with 8 bases identical to TRBD2. In germline, CDR1 is SGHRS, CDR2 YFSETQ. Trimming at V came to 0 bases and at J to 0 bases, leaving 2 bases not matched to a gene. CDR3 length: 16 amino acids. The DNA of the CDR3 is TGCGCCAGCAGCTTGGCCAGCGGGAGCTCCTACAATGAGCAGTTCTTC. This codes for CASSLASGSSYNEQFF.

The chain couples TRBV11-1 to TRBJ1-1; TRBD1 matches 8 bases. Germline V gene sequence: CDR1 SGHAT, CDR2 FQDESV (reference sequence). The CDR3 has 14 amino acids. Trimming removed 8 bases from V and 1 base from J; junction bases left unmatched: 6. CDR3 in amino acids: CASARDRSNTEAFF. The CDR3 coding sequence is TGTGCCAGCGCCCGGGACAGGTCGAACACTGAAGCTTTCTTT.

The chain recombines TRBV4-1 with TRBJ1-6; D perhaps matches TRBD1 (6 bases). Germline lookup yields CDR1 MGHRA and CDR2 YSYEKL. This CDR3 is 16 amino acids long. V lost 0 bases, J lost 7 bases, and 13 bases lay in between. The CDR3, as DNA: TGCGCCAGCAGCCAAGAGGCCGGACAGAGCAATTCACCCCTCCACTTT. Its translation is CASSQEAGQSNSPLHF.

The J gene is TRBJ2-3, the V gene TRBV2; 7 bases map to TRBD2. The CDR3 totals 17 residues. From germline, CDR1 is SNHLY and CDR2 FYNNEI. J gave up 5 bases and V 4 bases, and 15 bases lay outside the gene matches. In DNA form, the CDR3 reads TGTGCCAGCAGTGTTCGGGACGGCAGAGGGAGGGTAGATACGCAGTATTTT. It codes for CASSVRDGRGRVDTQYF.

This chain connects TRBV7-2 to TRBJ2-3; maybe TRBD1 (6 bases). Germline values: CDR1 SGHTA, CDR2 FQGNSA. With 2 bases removed from V and 0 bases from J, the gap between germline ends came to 9 bases. CDR3 size: 15 residues. The CDR3 loop is CASSLMGQSTDTQYF. In nucleotides, the CDR3 is TGTGCCAGCAGCTTAATGGGACAAAGCACAGATACGCAGTATTTT.

The DNA of the CDR3 is TGCGCCAGCAGCTCCGGGACTTCTACCTACGAGCAGTACTTC. Translation gives CASSSGTSTYEQYF. The rearrangement links TRBV5-1 to TRBJ2-7; D may be TRBD2 (6 bases). This CDR3 has 14 amino acids. The V and J ends lost 3 bases and 2 bases respectively, with 12 bases between them. Germline V gene lookup returns CDR1 SGHRS and CDR2 YFSETQ.

The chain couples TRBV19 to TRBJ2-3, with 8 bases lining up with TRBD1. Germline V gives CDR1 LNHDA, CDR2 SQIVND (reference sequence). The CDR3 is made up of 17 amino acids. The trim removed 5 bases at V and 3 bases at J, leaving 13 bases unmatched. DNA for the CDR3: TGTGCCAGTAGTTTGCAACGGACAGGGTGGGAGACAGATACGCAGTATTTT. As protein: CASSLQRTGWETDTQYF.

The rearrangement links TRBV5-1 to TRBJ1-1; perhaps TRBD1 as D (6 bases). CDR1 SGHRS and CDR2 YFSETQ come from the germline V gene. The CDR3 consists of 14 residues. V lost 3 bases and J 3 bases, leaving 12 bases between the germline ends. CDR3 protein: CASSSQGGYTEAFF. The CDR3 nucleotides read TGCGCCAGCAGCTCACAAGGGGGTTACACTGAAGCTTTCTTT.

The chain couples TRBV6-7 to TRBJ2-3, with 14 bases that match TRBD2. TRBV6-7 is labeled an ORF, and its function is uncertain. CDR3 length: 19 amino acids. Trimming removed 2 bases from V and 2 bases from J; junction bases left unmatched: 9. In nucleotides, the CDR3 is TGTGCCAGCAGTTACCCATTGGCGGGACTAGCGGGAGCCACAGATACGCAGTATTTT. Its protein product is CASSYPLAGLAGATDTQYF.

Only one count was recorded for this clone. This rearrangement joins TRBV7-2 to TRBJ2-7; perhaps TRBD2 as D (5 bases). Germline V gives CDR1 SGHTA, CDR2 FQGNSA. The CDR3 sequence is 16 residues long. Trimming pared 2 bases from V and 0 bases from J, leaving 14 bases between. The CDR3 loop is CASSLWRSGSSYEQYF. CDR3 nucleotides: TGTGCCAGCAGCTTATGGAGAAGCGGCAGCTCCTACGAGCAGTACTTC.

The gene calls are TRBV11-2 and TRBJ1-6, with unresolved D. CDR1 and CDR2 (germline): SGHAT, FQNNGV. This CDR3 is 15 amino acids long. Trimming shortened V by 2 bases and J by 4 bases, and 9 bases separated the two germline ends. CDR3 sequence: CASSLRQLYNSPLHF. Written as DNA, the CDR3 is TGTGCCAGCAGCTTACGCCAACTATATAATTCACCCCTCCACTTT.

The V and J genes are TRBV11-2 and TRBJ2-1; D is perhaps TRBD1 (5 bases). CDR1 and CDR2 (germline): SGHAT, FQNNGV. The CDR3 is made up of 12 amino acids. Deletions cut 4 bases from V and 6 bases from J, with 7 bases between. The CDR3 protein is CASSSRGNEQFF. The CDR3 DNA sequence: TGTGCCAGCAGCTCTAGGGGCAATGAGCAGTTCTTC.

The chain couples TRBV7-3 to TRBJ2-2, with 7 nucleotides matching TRBD2. CDR1 and CDR2 (germline): SGHTA, FQGTGA. Unmatched junction bases numbered 4, after V lost 3 bases and J lost 6 bases. The CDR3 is 14 amino acids. The CDR3 region has the DNA TGTGCCAGCAGCTTTGGCGGGAGTGCCGGGGAGCTGTTTTTT. Translating it yields CASSFGGSAGELFF.

The rearrangement links TRBV9 to TRBJ2-5; 8 positions match TRBD2. The CDR3 extends over 14 amino acids. V trimming: 6 bases; J trimming: 4 bases; junction bases outside the gene matches: 8. Germline CDR1 SGDLS, CDR2 YYNGEE. The CDR3 loop is CASTPTGGLETQYF. Here the CDR3 DNA reads TGTGCCAGCACTCCGACGGGAGGGTTAGAGACCCAGTACTTC.

The V gene is TRBV27, the J gene TRBJ1-2; 11 bases agree with TRBD1. With V trimmed by 5 bases and J by 8 bases, 10 bases remained unmatched. Germline V gives CDR1 MNHEY, CDR2 SMNVEV (reference sequence). The CDR3 loop spans 15 amino acids. DNA for the CDR3: TGTGCCAGCAGTCCCAGGACAGGGGGCTCGCTGGGCTACACCTTC. The encoded protein is CASSPRTGGSLGYTF.

A single count supports this clone. The rearrangement uses TRBV5-1 and TRBJ1-5, with 8 bases aligning to TRBD1. CDR3 length equals 15 residues. Germline-derived CDR1 and CDR2 are SGHRS and YFSETQ. Losses at the gene ends were 0 bases for V and 1 base for J; bases not matched to a gene: 0. CDR3: CASSLGDRSNQPQHF. CDR3 in DNA: TGCGCCAGCAGCTTGGGGGACAGGAGCAATCAGCCCCAGCATTTT.

The chain uses TRBV5-1 and TRBJ1-3, with TRBD1 identical over 7 bases. The CDR3 runs to 17 residues. The germline V gene encodes CDR1 SGHRS and CDR2 YFSETQ. The J segment lost 0 bases and the V segment lost 1 base, leaving 7 bases of the junction unmatched. This CDR3 reads CASSLLDSGGSGNTIYF. DNA of the CDR3: TGCGCCAGCAGCTTGCTAGACTCAGGGGGCTCTGGAAACACCATATATTTT.

This rearrangement joins TRBV6-1 to TRBJ1-5; TRBD1 matches 8 bases. V was clipped by 4 bases and J by 2 bases; unmatched bases: 7. The germline gives CDR1 MNHNS, CDR2 SASEGT. The CDR3 covers 16 residues. In DNA, the CDR3 is TGTGCCAGCAGTGTTCCACCGGGACAGGGCAATCAGCCCCAGCATTTT. As protein: CASSVPPGQGNQPQHF.

V gene TRBV5-4 combines with J gene TRBJ2-2; D remains unclear. The CDR3 runs to 14 residues. The ends were cut back, 2 bases at V and 1 base at J, with 6 bases in the middle. In germline, CDR1 is SGHNT, CDR2 YYREEE (reference sequence). CDR3 in DNA: TGTGCCAGCAGCTTAACAAGGAACACCGGGGAGCTGTTTTTT. Amino acid sequence: CASSLTRNTGELFF.

The chain is built from TRBV30 and TRBJ1-6, with 8 bases lining up with TRBD1. The ends lost 0 bases at V and 7 bases at J; junction bases unmatched: 5. The CDR3 has 15 residues. The V gene's germline CDR1 is GTSNPN and CDR2 SVGIG (reference sequence). The CDR3 sequence: CAWSVGTGPNSPLHF. CDR3 in DNA: TGTGCCTGGAGTGTCGGGACAGGCCCAAATTCACCCCTCCACTTT.

The rearrangement uses TRBV3-1 (or the pseudogene TRBV3-2) and TRBJ1-2, with 11 nucleotides matching TRBD1. The germline gives CDR1 LGHDT, CDR2 YNNKEL (reference sequence). The CDR3 sequence is 15 residues long. V shed 5 bases, J shed 4 bases, and the junction held 6 bases outside the gene matches. CDR3 residues: CASSAGTGGSYGYTF. The DNA of the CDR3 is TGTGCCAGCAGCGCTGGGACAGGGGGAAGCTATGGCTACACCTTC.

V usage is TRBV6-2 or TRBV6-3 and J usage is TRBJ1-5; 7 bases map to TRBD1. The CDR3 covers 14 residues. From germline, CDR1 is MNHEY and CDR2 SVGEGT. V lost 5 bases, J lost 3 bases, and 4 bases stayed unmatched. The CDR3 nucleotides are TGTGCCAGCAGTCCCCAGGGGGTCAATCAGCCCCAGCATTTT. The encoded protein is CASSPQGVNQPQHF.

This clone showed up just once. This sequence joins TRBV5-1 and TRBJ2-3; TRBD2 matches 11 bases. The V gene's germline CDR1 is SGHRS and CDR2 YFSETQ. J gave up 2 bases and V 0 bases, and 5 bases lay outside the gene matches. The CDR3 covers 17 residues. CDR3: CASSLAKTSGNTDTQYF. In DNA, the CDR3 is TGCGCCAGCAGCTTGGCCAAGACTAGCGGGAACACAGATACGCAGTATTTT.

The CDR3 DNA follows: TGTGCCAGCAGTTACAACCAGGACAGGCCCGGGGAGCTGTTTTTT. Protein product: CASSYNQDRPGELFF. V is TRBV6-5 and J is TRBJ2-2; 7 bases fit TRBD1. The CDR3 covers 15 residues. Germline CDR1 MNHEY, CDR2 SVGAGI. The V gene end was trimmed by 2 bases and the J gene end by 6 bases; junction bases not matched to a gene: 6.

J is TRBJ1-5 and V is TRBV27; D gene uncertain. CDR1 is MNHEY and CDR2 is SMNVEV in the germline V gene (reference sequence). This CDR3 comprises 14 residues. V lost 6 bases and J 3 bases, leaving 12 bases between the germline ends. DNA for the CDR3: TGTGCCAGCAGATTCTCCGGGAACAATCAGCCCCAGCATTTT. Translating it yields CASRFSGNNQPQHF.

The chain employs TRBV7-9 and TRBJ1-1; tentatively, D is TRBD1 (5 bases). V lost 5 bases, J lost 0 bases, and 25 bases lay in between. Germline lookup yields CDR1 SEHNR and CDR2 FQNEAQ (reference sequence). The CDR3 covers 19 residues. CDR3 coding DNA: TGTGCCAGCAGCCTACTTTGGGGCAGGCCGGGGGGTATGAACACTGAAGCTTTCTTT. This translates into CASSLLWGRPGGMNTEAFF. The full variable domain, rest sourced from reference TRBV7-9 and TRBJ1-1, is DTGVSQNPRHKITKRGQNVTFRCDPISEHNRLYWYRQTLGQGPEFLTYFQNEAQLEKSRLLSDRFSAERPKGSFSTLEIQRTEQGDSAMYLCASSLLWGRPGGMNTEAFFGQGTRLTVV.